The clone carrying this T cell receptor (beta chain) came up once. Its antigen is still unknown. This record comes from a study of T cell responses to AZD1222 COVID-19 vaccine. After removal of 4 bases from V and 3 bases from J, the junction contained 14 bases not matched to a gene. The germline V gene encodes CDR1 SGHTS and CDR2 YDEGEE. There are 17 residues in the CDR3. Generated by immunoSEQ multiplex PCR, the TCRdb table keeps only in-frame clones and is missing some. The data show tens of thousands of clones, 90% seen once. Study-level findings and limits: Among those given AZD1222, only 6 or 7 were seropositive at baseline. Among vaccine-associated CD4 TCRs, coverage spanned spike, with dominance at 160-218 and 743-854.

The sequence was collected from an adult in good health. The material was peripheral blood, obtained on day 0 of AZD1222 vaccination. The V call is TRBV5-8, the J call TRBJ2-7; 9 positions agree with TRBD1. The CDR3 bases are TGTGCCAGCAGCCCGGACAGGGGACCTTTAAGCCTCTACGAGCAGTACTTC. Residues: CASSPDRGPLSLYEQYF.